The 24 T cell receptor beta chains below come from one sample, sequenced in a study of CD4 and CD8 cells across lung adenocarcinoma regions. One entry per CDR3 protein, called by TCRdb with MiXCR from the PCR reads. The sample includes 7,500 to 8,000 distinct CDR3 sequences, approximately 53% of them seen just once. Sequenced: CD4+ T cells from the center of a lung tumor. The receptor set was obtained from a female donor with lung adenocarcinoma. The CD4 and CD8 labels of this study may be unreliable.

Notes on this clonotype: A junction boundary mismatches the germline segment, possibly from a read error. The rearrangement joins TRBV4-1 to TRBJ2-3; D could derive from TRBD1 or TRBD2 (6 bases each). In germline, CDR1 is MGHRA, CDR2 YSYEKL. CDR3 length: 15 residues. The CDR3, as DNA: TGCGCCAGCAGTGAAGGGGGAGGAGCCAAAGACACGCAGTATTTC. Its translation is CASSEGGGAKDTQYF.

J is TRBJ2-1 and V is TRBV10-1, with 9 bases identical to TRBD2. V trimming: 4 bases; J trimming: 9 bases; junction bases outside the gene matches: 10. There are 15 residues in the CDR3. In germline, CDR1 is WNHNN, CDR2 SYGVQD (reference sequence). The CDR3 loop is CASSVRGGRAGEQFF. CDR3 bases: TGCGCCAGCAGTGTTCGGGGCGGGAGGGCGGGTGAGCAGTTCTTC.

By share, this clonotype counts as medium-sized. This chain joins TRBV10-3 and TRBJ2-3, with TRBD2 as a possible D gene (5 bases). The V and J ends lost 5 bases and 2 bases respectively, with 11 bases between them. The CDR3 is 14 residues long. The germline V gene encodes CDR1 ENHRY and CDR2 SYGVKD. The CDR3 sequence is CAISRTGDTDTQYF. The CDR3 region has the DNA TGTGCCATCAGTCGAACCGGGGACACAGATACGCAGTATTTT.

By frequency in the sample, this clonotype is medium-sized. The V and J genes are TRBV27 and TRBJ2-5; D unresolved. The V gene's germline CDR1 is MNHEY and CDR2 SMNVEV (reference sequence). V lost 3 bases, J lost 3 bases, and 8 bases lay in between. This CDR3 has 13 amino acids. For the CDR3, the DNA is TGTGCCAGCAGTTTTAACGCCAAAGAGACCCAGTACTTC. Residues: CASSFNAKETQYF.

This clonotype is large. The chain has TRBV6-5 and TRBJ2-1; possibly TRBD2 for D (6 bases). This CDR3 region has 14 residues. Germline CDR1 and CDR2: MNHEY and SVGAGI. V lost 5 bases and J 7 bases, leaving 15 bases between the germline ends. CDR3 sequence (DNA): TGTGCCAGCAGTCCCAGGAGGGGTCAAAATGAGCAGTTCTTC. It yields the protein CASSPRRGQNEQFF.

The genes are TRBV28 and TRBJ2-2; D perhaps matches TRBD1 (5 bases). The V gene's germline CDR1 is MDHEN and CDR2 SYDVKM. The CDR3 length is 16 residues. V was cut by 1 base and J by 0 bases, with 9 bases left in between. The CDR3 coding sequence is TGTGCCAGCAGTTTATTTTTCAGGGCGAACACCGGGGAGCTGTTTTTT. Its translation: CASSLFFRANTGELFF.

This chain connects TRBV28 to TRBJ2-1, with a possible D match to TRBD2 (6 bases). Trimming removed 8 bases at V and 0 bases at J, with 14 bases between. This CDR3 comprises 15 residues. Germline lookup yields CDR1 MDHEN and CDR2 SYDVKM. CDR3 DNA sequence: TGTGCCAGCCCCGCGCGGGGAAGCTCCTACAATGAGCAGTTCTTC. Amino acids: CASPARGSSYNEQFF.

Judged by abundance, this clonotype is hyperexpanded. CDR3 nucleotide sequence: TGTGCCATCAGTGAGCCAGAACGGGGGACGTCGACCTACGAGCAGTACTTC. Protein product: CAISEPERGTSTYEQYF. V usage is TRBV10-3 and J usage is TRBJ2-7; D might be TRBD2 (6 bases). Deletions cut 2 bases from V and 2 bases from J, with 19 bases between. This CDR3 has 17 residues. Germline V gene data show CDR1 as ENHRY and CDR2 as SYGVKD.

Comment on this clonotype: Its ends do not fully match the called genes, so a read error is possible. The chain carries TRBV23-1 and TRBJ2-3, with 8 bases fitting TRBD2. TRBV23-1 is labeled an ORF, and its function is uncertain. The CDR3 extends over 14 amino acids. CDR3 nucleotide sequence: TGCGCGGGGGACTGGCGGGAGGACACAGATACGCAGTACTTT. Its protein is CAGDWREDTDTQYF.

This rearrangement joins TRBV10-1 to TRBJ2-1, with TRBD1 matching 7 bases. The end of the DNA aligns better with TRBJ2-7, so the J call may be wrong. Germline values: CDR1 WNHNN, CDR2 SYGVQD (reference sequence). The CDR3 is made up of 14 amino acids. CDR3 sequence (DNA): TGCGCCAGCAGTGAAGGGGGCGAAGGCTACGAGCAGTACTTC. The encoded protein is CASSEGGEGYEQYF.

CDR3 sequence (DNA): TGTGCCAGCAGCGCATTCTCTAGCGGGAGATCTGCAGAGACCCAGTACTTC. Translated, it gives CASSAFSSGRSAETQYF. This chain uses TRBV6-1 with TRBJ2-5, with 10 positions matching TRBD2. Germline lookup yields CDR1 MNHNS and CDR2 SASEGT. V lost 6 bases, J lost 4 bases, and 14 bases stayed unmatched. The CDR3 extends over 17 amino acids.

The chain links TRBV6-5 to TRBJ1-6; TRBD1 aligns across 10 bases. V lost 2 bases and J lost 7; bases outside the gene matches: 8. CDR1 and CDR2 from the germline V gene are MNHEY and SVGAGI. The CDR3 spans 17 residues. CDR3 loop: CASSYAGRDRGNSPLHF. CDR3 bases: TGTGCCAGCAGTTACGCAGGTCGGGACAGGGGCAATTCACCCCTCCACTTT.

This clonotype is medium-sized by share. The chain employs TRBV6-2 or TRBV6-3 and TRBJ2-1; maybe TRBD1 (6 bases). The CDR3 is 15 residues long. In germline, CDR1 is MNHEY, CDR2 SVGEGT. V dropped 2 bases and J dropped 7 bases, with 15 bases sitting between them. The CDR3 nucleotides read TGTGCCAGCAGTTACCACAGGGCCCTAAAGAATGAGCAGTTCTTC. It codes for CASSYHRALKNEQFF.

Many counts were recorded for this clonotype. The chain joins TRBV7-7 to TRBJ2-5; tentatively, D is TRBD1 (6 bases). This CDR3 contains 14 residues. The germline V gene encodes CDR1 SSHAT and CDR2 FNYEAQ (reference sequence). The V gene lost 6 bases and the J gene lost 4 bases, with 15 bases spanning the gap. The CDR3 sequence is CASSPDRTGETQYF. The CDR3 nucleotides read TGTGCCAGCAGTCCAGACAGGACTGGAGAGACCCAGTACTTC.

This clonotype was observed a few times. The junction and the germline gene differ at one end; a read error may be behind it. The genes are TRBV6-1 and TRBJ2-5; the match to TRBD2 covers 7 bases. Germline V gene sequence: CDR1 MNHNS, CDR2 SASEGT. The CDR3 contains 14 residues. The CDR3 spells CAGSGGGDQETQYF. In DNA form, the CDR3 reads TGTGCGGGCAGCGGCGGGGGAGACCAAGAGACGCAGTACTTC.

Sample share makes this clonotype medium-sized. The chain joins TRBV6-1 to TRBJ2-7; 7 bases are shared with TRBD1. The CDR3 has 18 residues. Germline V gene lookup returns CDR1 MNHNS and CDR2 SASEGT. V was pared by 6 bases and J by 4 bases, with 21 bases of the junction left unmatched. The CDR3 sequence is CASRERQGVTSDGYEQYF. CDR3 in DNA: TGTGCCAGCAGGGAGAGACAGGGTGTTACCTCTGATGGGTACGAGCAGTACTTC.

Within the sample, this clonotype is medium-sized. A read error is possible here, since a much larger clone lies one base away. This chain joins TRBV27 and TRBJ2-1; the match to TRBD2 covers 12 bases. V dropped 6 bases and J dropped 13; count of bases not matched to a gene: 19. In germline, CDR1 is MNHEY, CDR2 SMNVEV (reference sequence). This CDR3 region has 17 residues. The CDR3 sequence: CASRRLAGDPIQETQFF. The CDR3 region has the DNA TGTGCCAGCAGAAGACTAGCGGGAGATCCCATACAAGAGACCCAGTTCTTC.

Here the CDR3 reads CASRPGGPPFLPLHF. The CDR3 DNA reads TGTGCCAGCAGACCGGGCGGGCCTCCTTTTTTGCCCCTCCACTTT. The genes are TRBV6-1 and TRBJ1-6; D is uncertain. The CDR3 runs to 15 residues. V gave up 6 bases and J gave up 13 bases, with 22 bases separating them. Looked up from germline, CDR1 is MNHNS and CDR2 is SASEGT.

The gene calls are TRBV15 and TRBJ2-1, with a weak D call TRBD2 (6 bases). Trimming removed 0 bases at V and 8 bases at J, with 17 bases between. This CDR3 spans 16 amino acids. The germline CDR1 and CDR2 sequences are LNHNV and YYDKDF (reference sequence). The chain's CDR3 is CATSRDTREIVDEQFF. In nucleotides, the CDR3 is TGTGCCACCAGCAGAGATACCCGGGAGATAGTGGATGAGCAGTTCTTC.

The rearrangement links TRBV6-2 or TRBV6-3 to TRBJ2-2; 11 bases match TRBD2. The CDR3 is 14 residues long. Unmatched junction bases numbered 5, after V lost 6 bases and J lost 8 bases. CDR1 and CDR2 from the germline V gene are MNHEY and SVGEGT. The CDR3 region is CASRELAGAGELFF. The CDR3 DNA reads as TGTGCCAGCAGAGAACTAGCGGGAGCTGGGGAGCTGTTTTTT.

The chain couples TRBV10-2 to TRBJ2-7; 10 bases map to TRBD1. The tail of the sequence fits TRBJ2-5 better, so the J call may be wrong. The CDR3 length is 15 residues. The germline V gene encodes CDR1 WSHSY and CDR2 SAAADI. Here the CDR3 reads CASSWGQGMSETQYF. The CDR3, as DNA: TGCGCCAGCAGCTGGGGACAGGGGATGTCGGAGACCCAGTACTTC.

In its sample, this clonotype was seen a few times. The chain joins TRBV6-5 to TRBJ2-3, with D perhaps assigned TRBD1 or TRBD2 (5 bases each). The CDR3 sequence is 14 residues long. CDR1 and CDR2 (germline): MNHEY, SVGAGI. Trimming removed 4 bases at V and 3 bases at J, with 11 bases between. CDR3 region: CASSLGTTTDTQYF. For the CDR3, the DNA is TGTGCCAGCAGTTTGGGGACGACGACAGATACGCAGTATTTT.

This clonotype is labeled as medium-sized (0.01 to 0.1%). The CDR3 DNA is TGTGCCAGCACAGCGGTACAAGAGACCCAGTACTTC. Translation: CASTAVQETQYF. The chain carries TRBV6-2 or TRBV6-3 and TRBJ2-5, with D possibly being TRBD2 (5 bases). Germline-derived CDR1 and CDR2 are MNHEY and SVGEGT. V gave up 7 bases and J gave up 2 bases, with 8 bases separating them. There are 12 residues in the CDR3.

This chain connects TRBV12-3 or TRBV12-4 to TRBJ2-3; D perhaps matches TRBD2 (6 bases). Deletions cut 7 bases from V and 9 bases from J, with 20 bases between. There are 14 residues in the CDR3. The CDR3 loop reads CASTGLAAKNTQYF. CDR3 sequence (DNA): TGTGCCAGCACGGGACTGGCGGCAAAAAACACGCAGTATTTT.